These T cell receptor beta chains were read from a single sample in a study of yellow fever vaccine responses in identical twins. TCRdb passed the RT-PCR reads through MiXCR, listing each CDR3 protein once. This sample has several thousand distinct CDR3 sequences; around 84% occur once, and the top ten carry about 1.1%. This specimen consisted of T cells from blood (PBMCs), unsorted or a sorted subset (not recorded which), obtained before or after yellow fever vaccination (not recorded which). The receptors shown here come from a young woman who received the yellow fever vaccine. CDR3s include the opening cysteine and the closing phenylalanine or tryptophan. A D gene is named only where the DNA matches it firmly. Expanded clones are given a class, and other clones once, few, many or no size at all.

TRBV29-1	TRBD2	TRBJ2-5	.	CSVDGGRETQYF	TGCAGCGTTGACGGGGGGAGGGAGACCCAGTATTTC
TRBV29-1	.	TRBJ1-1	.	CSSRGAWPGTEAFF	TGCAGCTCAAGGGGGGCTTGGCCGGGGACTGAAGCTTTCTTT
TRBV27	TRBD1	TRBJ1-6	.	CTSSWTGGSYSPLHF	TGCACCAGCAGTTGGACAGGGGGCTCTTATTCACCCCTCCACTTT
TRBV18	.	TRBJ2-1	.	CASSPPEGVSSYNEQFF	TGTGCCAGCTCACCACCGGAGGGGGTCAGCTCCTACAATGAGCAGTTCTTC
TRBV28	.	TRBJ2-3	.	CASSPRDQGTDTQYF	TGTGCCAGCAGTCCCCGGGACCAAGGCACAGATACGCAGTATTTT
TRBV11-2	.	TRBJ1-4	.	CASSPWVGSGEKLFF	TGTGCCAGCAGCCCGTGGGTGGGTTCGGGGGAAAAACTGTTTTTT
TRBV2	.	TRBJ2-6	.	CASSETGLGANVLTF	TGTGCCAGCAGCGAAACAGGGCTTGGGGCCAACGTCCTGACTTTC
TRBV25-1	.	TRBJ2-5	.	CASSDPDRQETQYF	TGTGCCAGCAGTGATCCTGACAGGCAAGAGACCCAGTACTTC
TRBV5-5	.	TRBJ2-2	.	CASSLLGTGELFF	TGTGCCAGCAGCTTGCTGGGAACCGGGGAGCTGTTTTTT
TRBV5-1	.	TRBJ2-2	.	CASSLEVHGELFF	TGCGCCAGCAGCTTGGAGGTTCACGGGGAGCTGTTTTTT
TRBV7-3	.	TRBJ2-5	once	CASSLTPVSKETQYF	TGTGCCAGCAGCTTAACGCCAGTTAGCAAAGAGACCCAGTACTTC
TRBV7-9	.	TRBJ2-1	.	CASSPDGYGEQFF	TGTGCCAGCAGCCCAGACGGCTACGGAGAGCAGTTCTTC
TRBV10-1	TRBD1	TRBJ2-3	.	CASRTGGTDTQYF	TGCGCCAGCCGGACAGGGGGTACAGATACGCAGTATTTT
TRBV28	.	TRBJ2-2	.	CASSLSAGELFF	TGTGCCAGCAGTCTCTCAGCCGGGGAGCTGTTTTTT
TRBV5-1	.	TRBJ1-3	.	CASSLEGNSGNTIYF	TGCGCCAGCAGCTTGGAGGGAAACTCTGGAAACACCATATATTTT
TRBV28	.	TRBJ2-3	.	CASSPVGGGSDTQYF	TGTGCCAGCAGTCCCGTCGGGGGCGGGTCAGATACGCAGTATTTT
TRBV27	.	TRBJ2-1	.	CASSFPGLGGEQFF	TGTGCCAGCAGTTTTCCCGGCCTGGGGGGTGAGCAGTTCTTC
TRBV7-2	.	TRBJ2-1	once	CASSLRGSYNEQFF	TGTGCCAGCAGCTTACGGGGCTCCTACAATGAGCAGTTCTTC
TRBV29-1	.	TRBJ2-6	.	CSVRNSGANVLTF	TGCAGCGTAAGAAACTCTGGGGCCAACGTCCTGACTTTC
TRBV28	.	TRBJ1-5	.	CASNLGLQPQHF	TGTGCCAGCAATCTCGGGCTGCAGCCCCAGCATTTT
TRBV21-1	.	TRBJ2-1	.	CASRGPVSYNEQFF	TGTGCCAGCAGGGGACCGGTCTCCTACAATGAGCAGTTCTTC
TRBV6-2/TRBV6-3	.	TRBJ2-7	.	CASSFSTGGLYEQYF	TGTGCCAGCAGTTTCTCGACAGGAGGACTGTACGAGCAGTACTTC
TRBV19	.	TRBJ1-2	.	CASRVHLNYGYTF	TGTGCCAGCCGCGTCCACCTCAACTATGGCTACACCTTC
TRBV11-3	.	TRBJ1-1	.	CASRLSPGDTEAFF	TGTGCCAGCAGATTATCCCCAGGCGACACTGAAGCTTTCTTT
TRBV20-1	.	TRBJ2-5	.	CSAIRVEETQYF	TGCAGTGCCATCAGGGTAGAGGAGACCCAGTACTTC
TRBV3-1	.	TRBJ2-7	.	CASSQGHEQYF	TGTGCCAGCAGCCAAGGCCACGAGCAGTACTTC
TRBV5-8	.	TRBJ2-1	.	CASRQNNEQFF	TGTGCCAGCAGGCAGAACAATGAGCAGTTCTTC
TRBV5-1	.	TRBJ2-1	.	CASRLGSGPGSYNEQFF	TGCGCCAGCAGACTAGGAAGCGGGCCAGGCTCCTACAATGAGCAGTTCTTC
TRBV7-9	.	TRBJ2-5	.	CASSPTGLKTQYF	TGTGCCAGCAGCCCAACAGGGTTGAAGACCCAGTACTTC
TRBV27	.	TRBJ2-5	.	CASGVSRETQYF	TGTGCCAGCGGGGTTTCTCGGGAGACCCAGTACTTC
TRBV12-3/TRBV12-4	.	TRBJ1-1	.	CASSLTGRGTEAFF	TGTGCCAGCAGCCTTACAGGGAGGGGCACTGAAGCTTTCTTT
TRBV18	TRBD1	TRBJ1-1	few	CASSPKGQVNTEAFF	TGTGCCAGCTCACCAAAGGGACAGGTGAACACTGAAGCTTTCTTT
TRBV3-1	.	TRBJ2-7	.	CASSLRTDYEQYF	TGTGCCAGCAGCCTAAGGACTGACTACGAGCAGTACTTC
TRBV28	.	TRBJ2-7	few	CASSGTVYEQYF	TGTGCCAGCAGCGGGACCGTCTACGAGCAGTACTTC
TRBV10-3	.	TRBJ2-7	once	CAISATATYEQYF	TGTGCCATCAGCGCGACAGCTACCTACGAGCAGTACTTC
TRBV10-3	TRBD2	TRBJ2-6	.	CAISDREGGGANVLTF	TGTGCCATCAGTGACAGGGAGGGCGGAGGGGCCAACGTCCTGACTTTC
TRBV4-3	.	TRBJ2-7	.	CASSQDIQGREQYF	TGCGCCAGCAGCCAAGATATCCAGGGTCGCGAGCAGTACTTC
TRBV12-3/TRBV12-4	.	TRBJ1-2	.	CASSQVGSGYTF	TGTGCCAGCAGTCAGGTGGGGAGCGGCTACACCTTC
TRBV28	.	TRBJ2-7	once	CASSLPGQAPYEQYF	TGTGCCAGCAGTTTACCAGGGCAGGCTCCCTACGAGCAGTACTTC
TRBV23-1	.	TRBJ1-1	.	CASSQRGEAFF	TGCGCCAGCAGTCAGAGGGGTGAAGCTTTCTTT
TRBV11-1	TRBD1	TRBJ1-2	.	CASSPLGQLGYTF	TGTGCCAGCAGCCCCCTGGGACAGCTGGGCTACACCTTC
TRBV24-1	.	TRBJ2-7	.	CASAGTPYEQYF	TGTGCCTCGGCCGGGACACCTTACGAGCAGTACTTC
TRBV2	.	TRBJ2-7	.	CASSEQGSSYEQYF	TGTGCCAGCAGTGAGCAGGGCAGCTCCTACGAGCAGTACTTC
TRBV29-1	.	TRBJ2-5	.	CSVEARKETQYF	TGCAGCGTTGAGGCTAGAAAAGAGACCCAGTACTTC
TRBV9	.	TRBJ1-1	few	CASSVAPGQAFF	TGTGCCAGCAGCGTAGCCCCCGGACAAGCTTTCTTT